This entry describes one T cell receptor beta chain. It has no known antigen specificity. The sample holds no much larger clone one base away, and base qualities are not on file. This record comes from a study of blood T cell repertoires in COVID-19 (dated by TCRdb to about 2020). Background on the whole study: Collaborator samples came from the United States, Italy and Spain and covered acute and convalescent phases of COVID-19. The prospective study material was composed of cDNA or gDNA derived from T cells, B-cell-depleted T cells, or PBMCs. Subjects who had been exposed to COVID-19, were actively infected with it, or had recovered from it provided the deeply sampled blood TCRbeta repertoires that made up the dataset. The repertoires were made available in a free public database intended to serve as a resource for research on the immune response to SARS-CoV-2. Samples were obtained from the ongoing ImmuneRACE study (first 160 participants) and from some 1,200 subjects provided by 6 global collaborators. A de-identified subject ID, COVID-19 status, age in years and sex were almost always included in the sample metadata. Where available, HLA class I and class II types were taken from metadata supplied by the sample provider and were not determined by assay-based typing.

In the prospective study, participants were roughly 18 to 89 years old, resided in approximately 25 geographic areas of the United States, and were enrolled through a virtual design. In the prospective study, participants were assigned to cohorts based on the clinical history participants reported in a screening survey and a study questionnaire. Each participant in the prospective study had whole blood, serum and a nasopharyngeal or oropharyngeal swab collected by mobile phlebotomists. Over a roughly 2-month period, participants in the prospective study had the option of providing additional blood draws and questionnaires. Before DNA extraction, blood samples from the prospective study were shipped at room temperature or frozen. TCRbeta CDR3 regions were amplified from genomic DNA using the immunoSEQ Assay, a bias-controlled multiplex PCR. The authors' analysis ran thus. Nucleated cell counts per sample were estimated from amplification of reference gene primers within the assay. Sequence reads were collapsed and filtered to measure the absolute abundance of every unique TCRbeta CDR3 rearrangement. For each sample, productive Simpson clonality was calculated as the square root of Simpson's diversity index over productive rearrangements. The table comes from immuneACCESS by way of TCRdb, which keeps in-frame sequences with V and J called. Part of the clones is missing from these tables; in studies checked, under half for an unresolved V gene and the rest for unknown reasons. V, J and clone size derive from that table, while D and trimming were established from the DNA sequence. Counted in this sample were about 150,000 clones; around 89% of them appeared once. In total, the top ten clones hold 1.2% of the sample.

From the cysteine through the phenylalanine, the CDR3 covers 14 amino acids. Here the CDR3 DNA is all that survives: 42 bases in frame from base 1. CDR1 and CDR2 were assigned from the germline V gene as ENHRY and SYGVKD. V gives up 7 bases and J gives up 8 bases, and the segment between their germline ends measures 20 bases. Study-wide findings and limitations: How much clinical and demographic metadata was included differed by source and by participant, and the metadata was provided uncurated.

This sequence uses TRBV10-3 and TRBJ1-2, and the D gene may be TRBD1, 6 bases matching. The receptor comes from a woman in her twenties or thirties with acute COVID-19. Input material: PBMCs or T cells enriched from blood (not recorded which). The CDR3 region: CAITDSTGRKGYTF. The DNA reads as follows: TGTGCCATCACCGACTCCACAGGGCGAAAAGGCTACACCTTC.